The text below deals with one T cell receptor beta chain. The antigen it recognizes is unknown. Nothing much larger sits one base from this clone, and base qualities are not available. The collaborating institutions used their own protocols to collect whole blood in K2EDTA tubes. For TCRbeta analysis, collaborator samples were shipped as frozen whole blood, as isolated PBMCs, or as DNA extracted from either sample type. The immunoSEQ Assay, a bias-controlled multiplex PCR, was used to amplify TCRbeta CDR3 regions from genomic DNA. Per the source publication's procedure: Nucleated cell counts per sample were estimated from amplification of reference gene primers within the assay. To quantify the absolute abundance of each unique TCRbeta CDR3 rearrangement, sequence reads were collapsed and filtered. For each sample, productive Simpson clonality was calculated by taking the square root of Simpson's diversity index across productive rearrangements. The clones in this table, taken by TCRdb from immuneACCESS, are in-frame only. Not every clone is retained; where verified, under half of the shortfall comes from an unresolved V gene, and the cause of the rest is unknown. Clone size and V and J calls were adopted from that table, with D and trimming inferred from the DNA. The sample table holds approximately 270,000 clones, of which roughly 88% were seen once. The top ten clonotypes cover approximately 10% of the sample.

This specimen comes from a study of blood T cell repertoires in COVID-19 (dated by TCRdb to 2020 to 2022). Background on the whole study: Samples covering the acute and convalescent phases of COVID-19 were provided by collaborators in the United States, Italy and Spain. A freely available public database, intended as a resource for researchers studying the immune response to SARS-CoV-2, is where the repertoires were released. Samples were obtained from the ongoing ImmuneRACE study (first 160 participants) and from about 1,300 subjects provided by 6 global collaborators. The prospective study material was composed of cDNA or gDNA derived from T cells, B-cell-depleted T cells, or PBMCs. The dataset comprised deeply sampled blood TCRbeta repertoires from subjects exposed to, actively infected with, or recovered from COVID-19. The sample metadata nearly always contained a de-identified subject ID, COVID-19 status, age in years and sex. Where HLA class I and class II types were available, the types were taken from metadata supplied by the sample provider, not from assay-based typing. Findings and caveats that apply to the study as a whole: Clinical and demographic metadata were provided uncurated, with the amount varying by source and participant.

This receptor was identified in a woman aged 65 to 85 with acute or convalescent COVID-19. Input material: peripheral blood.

CDR3 protein: CASTPPGGSTGELFF. At the DNA level, the sequence is TGTGCCAGCACCCCCCCCGGGGGAAGCACCGGGGAGCTGTTTTTT. The rearrangement joined TRBV7-2 to TRBJ2-2; the D region possibly corresponds to TRBD2 (6 bases align). The CDR3 numbers 15 residues from cysteine through phenylalanine. The retained sequence is limited to the CDR3, 45 bases, with the frame set at the first base. CDR1 and CDR2 (SGHTA, FQGNSA) derive from the germline V gene. V and J are truncated by 7 bases and 4 bases respectively, leaving an intervening sequence of 16 bases.